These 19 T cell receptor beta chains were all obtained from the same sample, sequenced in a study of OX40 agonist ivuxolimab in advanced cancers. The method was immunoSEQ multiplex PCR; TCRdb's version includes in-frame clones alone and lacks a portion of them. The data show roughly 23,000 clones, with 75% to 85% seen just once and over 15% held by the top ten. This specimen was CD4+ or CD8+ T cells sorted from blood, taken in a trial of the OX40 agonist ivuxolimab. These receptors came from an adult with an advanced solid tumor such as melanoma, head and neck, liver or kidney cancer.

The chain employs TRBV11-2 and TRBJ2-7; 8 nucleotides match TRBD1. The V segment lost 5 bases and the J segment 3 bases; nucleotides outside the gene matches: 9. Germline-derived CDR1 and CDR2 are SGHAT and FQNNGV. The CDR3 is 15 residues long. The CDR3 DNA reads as TGTGCCAGCAGCCAAGGACAGGGTTGGGGCTACGAGCAGTACTTC. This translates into CASSQGQGWGYEQYF.

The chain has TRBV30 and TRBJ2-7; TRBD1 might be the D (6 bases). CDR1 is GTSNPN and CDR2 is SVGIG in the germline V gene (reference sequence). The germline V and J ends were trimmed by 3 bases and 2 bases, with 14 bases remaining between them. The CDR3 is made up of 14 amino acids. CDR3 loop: CAWRPGTQTYEQYF. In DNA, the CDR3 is TGTGCCTGGAGACCCGGGACACAGACCTACGAGCAGTACTTC.

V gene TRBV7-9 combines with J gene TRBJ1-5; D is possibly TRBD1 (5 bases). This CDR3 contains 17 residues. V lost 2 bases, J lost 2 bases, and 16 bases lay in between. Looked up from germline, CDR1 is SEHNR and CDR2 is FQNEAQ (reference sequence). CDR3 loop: CASSLSVGAHGNQPQHF. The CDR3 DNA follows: TGTGCCAGCAGCTTAAGCGTAGGGGCGCATGGCAATCAGCCCCAGCATTTT. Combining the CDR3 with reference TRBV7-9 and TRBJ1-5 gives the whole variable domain DTGVSQNPRHKITKRGQNVTFRCDPISEHNRLYWYRQTLGQGPEFLTYFQNEAQLEKSRLLSDRFSAERPKGSFSTLEIQRTEQGDSAMYLCASSLSVGAHGNQPQHFGDGTRLSIL.

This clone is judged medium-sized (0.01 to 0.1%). The CDR3 coding sequence is TGTGCCAGCAGCGTAGGGTCCACGGTCGAACCGAACACTGAAGCTTTCTTT. As protein: CASSVGSTVEPNTEAFF. This chain joins TRBV9 and TRBJ1-1; D is unclear. The CDR3 contains 17 residues. Trimming left V 0 bases short and J 1 base short, with 16 bases between. CDR1 is SGDLS, CDR2 YYNGEE, per germline.

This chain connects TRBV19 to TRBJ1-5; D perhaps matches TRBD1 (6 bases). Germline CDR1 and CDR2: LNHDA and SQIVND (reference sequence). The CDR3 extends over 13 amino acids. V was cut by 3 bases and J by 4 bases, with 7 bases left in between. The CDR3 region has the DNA TGTGCCAGTAGTATGGACAGTAATCAGCCCCAGCATTTT. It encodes CASSMDSNQPQHF.

In DNA, the CDR3 is TGTGCCAGCAGCCCTCGTACAGGGGGCTCGGAGACCCAGTACTTC. Translating gives CASSPRTGGSETQYF. The chain recombines TRBV7-6 with TRBJ2-5, with 9 bases that match TRBD1. This CDR3 spans 15 amino acids. V shed 5 bases and J 5 bases; nucleotides not matched to a gene: 9. Germline V gene data show CDR1 as SGHVS and CDR2 as FNYEAQ. The full variable domain, its missing parts supplied by reference TRBV7-6 and TRBJ2-5, is GAGVSQSPRYKVTKRGQDVALRCDPISGHVSLYWYRQALGQGPEFLTYFNYEAQQDKSGLPNDRFSAERPEGSISTLTIQRTEQRDSAMYRCASSPRTGGSETQYFGPGTRLLVL.

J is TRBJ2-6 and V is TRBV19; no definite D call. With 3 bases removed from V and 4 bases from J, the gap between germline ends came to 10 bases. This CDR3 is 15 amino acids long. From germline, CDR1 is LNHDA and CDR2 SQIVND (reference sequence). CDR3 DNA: TGTGCCAGTAGTATCATCCTGGACGGGGCCAACGTCCTGACTTTC. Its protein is CASSIILDGANVLTF.

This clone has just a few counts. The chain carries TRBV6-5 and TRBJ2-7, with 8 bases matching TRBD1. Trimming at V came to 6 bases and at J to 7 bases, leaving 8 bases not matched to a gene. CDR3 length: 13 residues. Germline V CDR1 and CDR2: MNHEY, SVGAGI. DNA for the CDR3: TGTGCCAGCAGACCTTGGACAGGGCAAGAGCAGTACTTC. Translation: CASRPWTGQEQYF.

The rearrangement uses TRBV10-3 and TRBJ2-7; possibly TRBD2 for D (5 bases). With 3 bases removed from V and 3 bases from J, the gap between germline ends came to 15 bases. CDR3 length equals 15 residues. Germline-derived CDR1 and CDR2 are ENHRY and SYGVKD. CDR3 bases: TGTGCCATCAGTGACCACCGGACGGGAAACTACGAGCAGTACTTC. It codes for CAISDHRTGNYEQYF.

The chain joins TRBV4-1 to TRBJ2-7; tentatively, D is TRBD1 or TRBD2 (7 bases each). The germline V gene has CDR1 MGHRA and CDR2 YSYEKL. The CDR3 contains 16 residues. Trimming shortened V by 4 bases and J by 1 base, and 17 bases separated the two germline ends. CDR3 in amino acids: CASSPGRGQVSYEQYF. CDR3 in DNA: TGCGCCAGCAGCCCAGGGAGGGGGCAGGTTTCCTACGAGCAGTACTTC.

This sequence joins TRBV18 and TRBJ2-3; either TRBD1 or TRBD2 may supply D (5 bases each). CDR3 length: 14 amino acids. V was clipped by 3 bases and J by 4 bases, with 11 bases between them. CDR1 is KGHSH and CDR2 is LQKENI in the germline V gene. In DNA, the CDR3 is TGTGCCAGCTCACCTCCGGGGCTAGCAGATACGCAGTATTTT. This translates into CASSPPGLADTQYF. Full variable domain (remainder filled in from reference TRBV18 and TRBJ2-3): NAGVMQNPRHLVRRRGQEARLRCSPMKGHSHVYWYRQLPEEGLKFMVYLQKENIIDESGMPKERFSAEFPKEGPSILRIQQVVRGDSAAYFCASSPPGLADTQYFGPGTRLTVL.

The CDR3 protein is CASSPPGLEGTDTQYF. The CDR3, as DNA: TGTGCCAGCAGCCCACCGGGACTAGAGGGCACAGATACGCAGTATTTT. The V call is TRBV7-9, the J call TRBJ2-3; 8 positions match TRBD2. The germline V gene encodes CDR1 SEHNR and CDR2 FQNEAQ (reference sequence). The ends lost 5 bases at V and 1 base at J; junction bases unmatched: 8. The CDR3 is made up of 16 amino acids.

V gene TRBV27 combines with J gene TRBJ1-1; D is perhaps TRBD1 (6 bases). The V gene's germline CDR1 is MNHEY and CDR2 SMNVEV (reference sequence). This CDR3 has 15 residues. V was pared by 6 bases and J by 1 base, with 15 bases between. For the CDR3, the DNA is TGTGCCAGCAGGGCAGGGGTGGGGACGAACACTGAAGCTTTCTTT. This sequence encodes CASRAGVGTNTEAFF.

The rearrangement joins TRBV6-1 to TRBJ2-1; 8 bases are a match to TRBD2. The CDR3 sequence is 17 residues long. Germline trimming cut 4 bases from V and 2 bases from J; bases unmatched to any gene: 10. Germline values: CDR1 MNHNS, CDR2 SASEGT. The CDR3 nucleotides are TGTGCCAGCAGTGGGATCTCGGCGGGAGGCCCCTACAATGAGCAGTTCTTC. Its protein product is CASSGISAGGPYNEQFF.

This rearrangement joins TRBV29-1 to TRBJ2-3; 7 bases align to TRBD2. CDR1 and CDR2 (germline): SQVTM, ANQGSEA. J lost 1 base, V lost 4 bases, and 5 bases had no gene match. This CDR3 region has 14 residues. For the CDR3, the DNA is TGCAGCGTTGTGGCTAGCGGTCGCACAGATACGCAGTATTTT. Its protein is CSVVASGRTDTQYF.

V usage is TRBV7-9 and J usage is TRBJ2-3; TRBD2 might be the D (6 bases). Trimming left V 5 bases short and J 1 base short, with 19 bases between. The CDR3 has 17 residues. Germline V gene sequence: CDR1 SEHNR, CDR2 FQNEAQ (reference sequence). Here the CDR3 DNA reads TGTGCCAGCAGCCCCCCTGGAAGAGTAGCGGGCACAGATACGCAGTATTTT. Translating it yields CASSPPGRVAGTDTQYF.

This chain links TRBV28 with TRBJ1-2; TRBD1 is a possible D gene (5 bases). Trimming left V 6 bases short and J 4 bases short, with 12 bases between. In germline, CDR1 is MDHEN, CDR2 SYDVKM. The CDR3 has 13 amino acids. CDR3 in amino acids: CASSLQGSYGYTF. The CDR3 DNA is TGTGCCAGCAGCCTTCAGGGTAGCTATGGCTACACCTTC.

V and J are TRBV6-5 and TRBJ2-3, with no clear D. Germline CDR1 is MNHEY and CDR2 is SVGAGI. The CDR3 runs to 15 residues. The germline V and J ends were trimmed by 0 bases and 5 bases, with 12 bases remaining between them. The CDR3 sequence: CASSYSRQARDTQYF. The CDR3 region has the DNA TGTGCCAGCAGTTACTCGAGGCAAGCCCGAGATACGCAGTATTTT.

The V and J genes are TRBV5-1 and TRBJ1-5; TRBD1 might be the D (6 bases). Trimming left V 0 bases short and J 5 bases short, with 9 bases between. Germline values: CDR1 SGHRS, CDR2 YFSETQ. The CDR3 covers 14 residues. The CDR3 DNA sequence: TGCGCCAGCAGCTTGGGAGGGGGACATCAGCCCCAGCATTTT. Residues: CASSLGGGHQPQHF.